This TCR beta chain comes out of a study of identifying expanded T cells in peripheral blood. The study, taken as a whole, reports: About 1.2 clones differed between technical replicates, versus 16.4 and 19 over time.

As to this clone: Its antigen remains unknown.

V lost 6 bases to trimming and J lost 2 bases, with 4 bases between them. Germline V gene sequence: CDR1 MGHDK, CDR2 SYGVNS. The CDR3 covers 11 residues. Assay used: immunoSEQ multiplex PCR; TCRdb lists only in-frame clones, some missing. The sample has over 70,000 clones, 88% seen once. V and J are TRBV25-1 and TRBJ1-2; no firm D call. The sequenced sample was blood. The clonotype originates from a person aged 18-69 years in good health. This chain's CDR3 is CASRVNYGYTF. CDR3 sequence (DNA): TGTGCCAGCAGGGTGAACTATGGCTACACCTTC.